These T cell receptor beta chains were read from a single sample in a study of CD8+CD57+ T cells in acquired aplastic anemia. TCRdb passed the reads through MiXCR, listing each CDR3 protein once. The sample yields about 220,000 distinct CDR3 sequences, approximately 35% seen once. The sequencing sample was made of sorted CD4+, CD8+, or CD8+CD57+ T cells (not recorded which) from PBMCs. These receptors originate from a human donor in good health, serving as a control. Both conserved end residues are part of each CDR3. D genes are given only for firm matches. Clone size appears in some rows only: once, few, many, or a class for an expanded clone.

J	size	D	V	CDR3	DNA
TRBJ2-1	many	NA	TRBV5-1	CASSSRVPLDNEQFF	TGCGCCAGCAGCTCCAGGGTTCCCCTCGACAATGAGCAGTTCTTC
TRBJ1-2	many	NA	TRBV20-1	CSARGSPGYGYTF	TGCAGTGCAAGGGGCTCCCCGGGCTATGGCTACACCTTC
TRBJ2-7	NA	NA	TRBV20-1	CSVTGIASPEQYF	TGCAGTGTTACCGGGATCGCGTCTCCCGAGCAGTACTTC
TRBJ1-6	NA	NA	TRBV5-1	CASSFKDRIDNSPLHF	TGCGCCAGCAGCTTCAAGGACAGAATAGATAATTCACCCCTCCACTTT
TRBJ2-3	many	NA	TRBV7-6	CASSLDPPNTQYF	TGTGCCAGCAGCTTAGACCCGCCCAATACGCAGTATTTT
TRBJ1-5	many	NA	TRBV19	CASSIGLPKALYQPQHF	TGTGCCAGTAGTATTGGCCTCCCAAAGGCGTTGTATCAGCCCCAGCATTTT
TRBJ1-2	NA	NA	TRBV10-3	CAISEASRASYGYTF	TGTGCCATCAGTGAAGCGAGCAGGGCTAGCTATGGCTACACCTTC
TRBJ1-6	many	TRBD1	TRBV27	CASSSLGQGNSPLHF	TGTGCCAGCAGTTCCCTCGGACAGGGTAATTCACCCCTCCACTTT
TRBJ2-3	few	TRBD2	TRBV10-3	CASSYRYSGGALDTQYF	TGTGCCAGCAGTTACCGATATAGCGGGGGGGCTTTAGATACGCAGTATTTT
TRBJ1-5	many	TRBD1	TRBV6-1	CASAQRQGSQPQHF	TGTGCCAGCGCCCAGAGACAGGGATCACAGCCCCAGCATTTT
TRBJ1-2	many	NA	TRBV29-1	CSVGVRIPSGYGYTF	TGCAGCGTTGGGGTCAGGATACCCTCAGGCTATGGCTACACCTTC
TRBJ2-7	few	NA	TRBV29-1	CSVVHRQGGAGEQYF	TGCAGCGTTGTACACCGCCAGGGGGGTGCTGGGGAGCAGTACTTC
TRBJ2-3	many	NA	TRBV20-1	CSARGTGSGTDTQYF	TGCAGTGCTAGAGGCACCGGGTCGGGCACAGATACGCAGTATTTT
TRBJ2-3	many	NA	TRBV20-1	CSASFTDTQYF	TGCAGTGCTAGTTTCACAGATACGCAGTATTTT
TRBJ1-2	NA	NA	TRBV5-5	CASSLGGPTRGYTF	TGTGCCAGCAGCTTGGGAGGCCCTACACGGGGCTACACCTTC
TRBJ2-7	many	NA	TRBV7-9	CASSLLDVEQYF	TGTGCCAGCAGCTTGTTAGATGTCGAGCAGTACTTC
TRBJ1-6	NA	NA	TRBV2	CASSSGVGGSPLHF	TGTGCCAGCAGCTCAGGAGTCGGGGGGTCACCCCTCCACTTT
TRBJ1-1	few	NA	TRBV6-1	CASSDGTPRWAFF	TGTGCCAGCAGTGATGGGACCCCTCGATGGGCTTTCTTT
TRBJ1-1	many	NA	TRBV7-9	CASSRVGGANTEAFF	TGTGCCAGCAGCCGAGTGGGGGGCGCAAACACTGAAGCTTTCTTT
TRBJ1-1	few	NA	TRBV3-1	CASSQGENTEAFF	TGTGCCAGCAGCCAAGGCGAGAACACTGAAGCTTTCTTT
TRBJ2-3	many	TRBD2	TRBV11-2	CASSSAGTSGTHTQYF	TGTGCCAGCAGCTCCGCCGGGACTAGCGGGACACATACGCAGTATTTT
TRBJ2-7	NA	TRBD2	TRBV20-1	CSAKPLLAGTYEQYF	TGCAGTGCTAAGCCCCTTCTAGCGGGAACCTACGAGCAGTACTTC
TRBJ2-1	NA	TRBD2	TRBV7-3	CASSLTSLNEQFF	TGTGCCAGCAGCTTGACTAGCCTCAATGAGCAGTTCTTC
TRBJ1-2	NA	TRBD1	TRBV7-9	CASSLSRGLNYGYTF	TGTGCCAGCAGCTTAAGTAGGGGGCTTAACTATGGCTACACCTTC
TRBJ2-1	NA	NA	TRBV10-2	CASSEPLDEQFF	TGCGCCAGCAGTGAGCCCTTGGATGAGCAGTTCTTC
TRBJ2-7	many	TRBD2	TRBV11-2	CASSLCEREGQTLTYEQYF	TGTGCCAGCAGCTTATGCGAGCGGGAAGGGCAGACTCTTACCTACGAGCAGTACTTC
TRBJ1-5	NA	NA	TRBV2	CASSELQGSQPQHF	TGTGCCAGCAGTGAGTTGCAGGGTAGTCAGCCCCAGCATTTT
TRBJ1-2	few	NA	TRBV30	CAWSRAGAQANYGYTF	TGTGCCTGGAGCAGGGCAGGGGCCCAAGCTAACTATGGCTACACCTTC
TRBJ2-7	many	NA	TRBV6-1	CASSDRDYEQYF	TGTGCCAGCAGTGACAGGGACTACGAGCAGTACTTC
TRBJ1-5	many	TRBD1	TRBV6-1	CASTDRDSNQPQHF	TGTGCCAGCACGGACAGGGATAGCAATCAGCCCCAGCATTTT
TRBJ1-2	NA	TRBD1	TRBV27	CASSPGGVLHYGYTF	TGTGCCAGCAGTCCAGGGGGTGTTCTTCACTATGGCTACACCTTC
TRBJ1-3	few	NA	TRBV11-1	CASSLGEGSSGNTIYF	TGTGCCAGCAGCTTGGGGGAAGGGAGCTCTGGAAACACCATATATTTT
TRBJ2-7	many	NA	TRBV20-1	CSAVLGGSYEQYF	TGCAGTGCTGTGCTGGGGGGCTCCTACGAGCAGTACTTC
TRBJ2-1	NA	TRBD1	TRBV11-2	CASSLEQGANEQFF	TGTGCCAGCAGCCTCGAACAGGGGGCAAATGAGCAGTTCTTC
TRBJ2-2	few	NA	TRBV9	CASSQRRGTGELFF	TGTGCCAGCAGCCAAAGGAGGGGTACCGGGGAGCTGTTTTTT
TRBJ2-1	few	TRBD1	TRBV7-9	CASSSTGTATYNEQFF	TGTGCCAGCAGCTCTACCGGGACAGCAACCTACAATGAGCAGTTCTTC
TRBJ2-2	NA	NA	TRBV19	CACSIWTTGELFF	TGTGCCTGTAGTATTTGGACCACCGGGGAGCTGTTTTTT
TRBJ2-5	many	TRBD2	TRBV19	CASSNLGLAGEKTQYF	TGTGCCAGTAGTAATCTCGGCCTAGCGGGAGAAAAGACCCAGTACTTC
TRBJ2-5	NA	NA	TRBV5-1	CASRSLGQYQETQYF	TGCGCCAGCAGGAGCCTCGGACAGTACCAAGAGACCCAGTACTTC
TRBJ2-3	NA	NA	TRBV12-3/TRBV12-4	CASSPILTDTQYF	TGTGCCAGCAGCCCCATCCTCACAGATACGCAGTATTTT
TRBJ2-6	NA	NA	TRBV19	CASSVLTF	TGTGCCAGTAGTGTCCTGACTTTC
TRBJ2-7	NA	TRBD1	TRBV11-1	CASSPRDRGTYEQYF	TGCGCCAGCAGCCCTAGGGACAGGGGTACCTACGAGCAGTACTTC
TRBJ1-4	once	TRBD1	TRBV5-4	CASSSGTAREKLFF	TGTGCCAGCAGCTCCGGGACAGCAAGGGAAAAACTGTTTTTT
TRBJ2-3	NA	NA	TRBV24-1	CATSELGDTDTQYF	TGTGCCACCAGTGAGTTAGGGGACACAGATACGCAGTATTTT
TRBJ1-2	NA	TRBD1	TRBV10-3	CAISEAGGGYGYTF	TGTGCCATCAGTGAGGCAGGGGGCGGCTATGGCTACACCTTC
TRBJ2-7	NA	TRBD2	TRBV7-6	CASSLAASGYEQYF	TGTGCCAGCAGCTTAGCGGCTAGCGGTTACGAGCAGTACTTC
TRBJ2-7	NA	NA	TRBV20-1	CSASMGFSSYEQYF	TGCAGTGCTAGCATGGGCTTCAGCTCCTACGAGCAGTACTTC
TRBJ2-3	NA	NA	TRBV3-1	CASSQVVVADTQYF	TGTGCCAGCAGCCAAGTGGTTGTAGCAGATACGCAGTATTTT
TRBJ2-2	NA	NA	TRBV3-1	CASSQAIHTGELFF	TGTGCCAGCAGCCAAGCGATTCACACCGGGGAGCTGTTTTTT
TRBJ2-6	many	NA	TRBV15	CATSREVPSHGLGGANVLTF	TGTGCCACCAGCAGAGAAGTGCCCTCTCACGGTCTAGGAGGGGCCAACGTCCTGACTTTC
TRBJ1-5	NA	NA	TRBV19	CASSIRGGNQPQHF	TGTGCCAGTAGTATCCGGGGAGGCAATCAGCCCCAGCATTTT
TRBJ2-1	many	TRBD2	TRBV15	CATSREYSGGAYNEQFF	TGTGCCACCAGCAGAGAATATAGCGGGGGGGCGTACAATGAGCAGTTCTTC
TRBJ1-1	many	NA	TRBV2	CASSLYGYASEAFF	TGTGCCAGCAGCCTTTACGGATATGCGTCTGAAGCTTTCTTT
TRBJ2-2	few	TRBD1	TRBV12-3/TRBV12-4	CASSFNRGENTGELFF	TGTGCCAGCAGTTTTAACAGGGGGGAGAACACCGGGGAGCTGTTTTTT
TRBJ1-1	NA	NA	TRBV2	CASRGVLNTEAFF	TGTGCCAGCAGGGGGGTCTTGAACACTGAAGCTTTCTTT
TRBJ1-6	NA	TRBD1	TRBV10-3	CAISDPTGDENSPLHF	TGTGCCATCAGTGACCCGACAGGGGACGAGAATTCGCCCCTCCACTTT
TRBJ1-2	NA	NA	TRBV10-3	CAISVGRSANGEDGYTF	TGTGCCATCAGCGTCGGGAGGTCCGCAAACGGGGAGGATGGCTACACCTTC
TRBJ1-2	many	TRBD1	TRBV20-1	CSAPTGARFGDYGYTF	TGCAGTGCACCAACAGGGGCCAGATTTGGAGACTATGGCTACACCTTC
TRBJ2-7	NA	NA	TRBV24-1	CATSGPGRGGGYEQYF	TGTGCCACCAGTGGCCCCGGGCGGGGTGGGGGCTACGAGCAGTACTTC